Below are 15 T cell receptor beta chains sequenced from a single sample in a study of T cells in Graves' hyperthyroidism and ophthalmopathy. TCR beta CDR3 regions were amplified from RNA. HTBI primers were used for first-round RT-PCR of the TCR CDR3. TCRdb fed the multiplex PCR reads into MiXCR, producing one record per CDR3 protein. The sample includes under 40,000 distinct CDR3 sequences, just under 50% of them seen just once. The sequencing sample was made of blood. The receptors were gathered from a woman between 45 and 60 years old with Graves' hyperthyroidism that later progressed to Graves' ophthalmopathy.

On this clonotype: As the CDR3 is not closed by the conserved phenylalanine or tryptophan, this likely results from a read error. V is TRBV7-9 and J is TRBJ1-2; TRBD1 matches at 9 bases. The CDR3 is made up of 15 amino acids. Germline V lookup: CDR1 SEHNR, CDR2 FQNEAQ (reference sequence). Trimming removed 5 bases from V and 9 bases from J; junction bases left unmatched: 13. The CDR3: CASSPRTGEWYCYTS. The CDR3 DNA reads as TGTGCCAGCAGCCCCCGGACAGGGGAGTGGTATTGCTACACCTCC.

This clonotype rates as medium-sized. This chain links TRBV9 with TRBJ1-4; D not certain. The V end was cut by 9 bases, the J end by 8 bases, with 5 bases between. The CDR3 has 9 residues. Germline CDR1 reads SGDLS; CDR2 reads YYNGEE. The CDR3 sequence is CAMGEKLFF. CDR3 in DNA: TGTGCCATGGGGGAAAAACTGTTTTTT.

The J gene is TRBJ2-1, the V gene TRBV20-1; D not certain. V gave up 0 bases and J gave up 8 bases, with 8 bases separating them. The CDR3 loop spans 12 amino acids. Germline V lookup: CDR1 DFQATT, CDR2 SNEGSKA (reference sequence). CDR3 loop: CSARDWEYEQFF. CDR3 coding DNA: TGCAGTGCTAGAGACTGGGAATATGAGCAGTTCTTC.

The V and J genes are TRBV7-3 and TRBJ1-2; TRBD1 aligns across 11 bases. The CDR3 has 15 residues. CDR1 is SGHTA and CDR2 is FQGTGA in the germline V gene. Trimming removed 5 bases from V and 5 bases from J; junction bases left unmatched: 7. The CDR3 DNA is TGTGCCAGCAGCCCTCCGGGACAGGGGGGGTATGGCTACACCTTC. This gives the protein CASSPPGQGGYGYTF.

Concerning this clonotype: The junction differs from germline at one of its ends, possibly a read error. The J gene is TRBJ1-1, the V gene TRBV6-5; no clear D. The germline CDR1 and CDR2 sequences are MNHEY and SVGAGI. The CDR3 spans 13 residues. The CDR3 sequence is CASTGYLNTEVFF. CDR3 DNA: TGCGCCAGTACGGGGTATCTGAACACTGAAGTTTTCTTT.

In regard to this clonotype: The junction differs from germline at one of its ends, possibly a read error. The chain combines TRBV5-1 with TRBJ1-1, with D possibly matching TRBD1 (6 bases). Germline lookup yields CDR1 SGHRS and CDR2 YFSETQ. The CDR3 runs to 14 residues. CDR3 amino acids: CASILDVRGTKAFF. DNA of the CDR3: TGCGCCAGCATCTTGGACGTGAGGGGGACAAAAGCTTTCTTT.

The chain is built from TRBV5-4 and TRBJ2-7; TRBD1 might be the D (5 bases). Trimming pared 3 bases from V and 3 bases from J, leaving 13 bases between. The CDR3 has 14 amino acids. Germline V lookup: CDR1 SGHNT, CDR2 YYREEE (reference sequence). Here the CDR3 reads CASSSWTKGYEQYF. The CDR3, as DNA: TGTGCCAGCAGCTCTTGGACAAAGGGCTACGAGCAGTACTTC.

This clonotype turned up a few times. The CDR3 is CASSSRLAPDTQYF. In DNA, the CDR3 is TGTGCCAGCAGCTCCCGACTAGCCCCAGATACGCAGTATTTT. The chain is built from TRBV9 and TRBJ2-3; 7 positions agree with TRBD2. V shed 4 bases, J shed 4 bases, and the junction held 6 bases outside the gene matches. CDR3 length: 14 amino acids. The V gene's germline CDR1 is SGDLS and CDR2 YYNGEE.

The rearrangement joins TRBV5-8 to TRBJ2-5, with TRBD1 matching over 10 bases. CDR1 and CDR2 from the germline V gene are SGHTS and YDEGEE. V lost 4 bases to trimming and J lost 4 bases; unmatched junction nucleotides: 4. The CDR3 covers 14 residues. For the CDR3, the DNA is TGTGCCAGCAGCGCCGGACAGGGGGGAGAGACCCAGTACTTC. Encoded protein: CASSAGQGGETQYF.

This clonotype is medium-sized by share. The J gene is TRBJ1-2, the V gene TRBV7-9, with D unresolved. From germline, CDR1 is SEHNR and CDR2 FQNEAQ (reference sequence). V was pared by 2 bases and J by 9 bases, with 7 bases between. The CDR3 covers 11 residues. This CDR3 reads CASSLLGRYTF. DNA for the CDR3: TGTGCCAGCAGCTTACTCGGTCGCTACACCTTC.

Points on this clonotype: The limits of the CDR3 on the DNA are not certain, so only TCRdb's listed CDR3 is given. This rearrangement joins TRBV9 to TRBJ2-2; the DNA was not used to check the table's D call, TRBD1. The CDR3 contains 18 residues when both ends are counted. Germline V gene sequence: CDR1 SGDLS, CDR2 YYNGEE. The CDR3 is CASSTGGGAPSTSGELFF.

V gene TRBV6-1 combines with J gene TRBJ1-6; 11 nucleotides match TRBD1. Trimming cost V 7 bases and J 10 bases; bases outside gene matches: 6. The V gene's germline CDR1 is MNHNS and CDR2 SASEGT. The CDR3 contains 14 residues. The DNA for the CDR3 is TGTGCCAGCACTCGGACAGGGGGCAAATCACCCCTCCACTTT. Amino acids: CASTRTGGKSPLHF.

This clonotype was recorded at least ten times. The chain employs TRBV12-3 or TRBV12-4 and TRBJ1-1; 9 bases map to TRBD1. There are 14 residues in the CDR3. V trimming: 5 bases; J trimming: 4 bases; junction bases outside the gene matches: 5. CDR3 bases: TGTGCCAGCAGTCGACAGGGGGTAGGCACTGAAGCTTTCTTT. Its translation: CASSRQGVGTEAFF.

The CDR3 DNA sequence: TGTGCCAGCAGCTTAGAGCGAGGGAGACTAGTGCAGTTCTTC. It translates to CASSLERGRLVQFF. The chain has TRBV7-4 and TRBJ2-1; TRBD2 might be the D (6 bases). The V end lost 1 base, the J end lost 12 bases, and 16 bases lay between the germline ends. Germline assignment: CDR1 SGHVT and CDR2 SQSDAQ. CDR3 length equals 14 residues. Looking up the rest from reference TRBV7-4 and TRBJ2-1 gives the full variable domain: GAGVSQSPRYKVAKRGRDVALRCDSISGHVTLYWYRQTLGQGSEVLTYSQSDAQRDKSGRPSGRFSAERPERSVSTLKIQRTEQGDSAVYLCASSLERGRLVQFFGPGTRLTVL.

This clonotype was detected ten times or more. This sequence joins TRBV6-5 and TRBJ1-4, with a weak D call TRBD1 (5 bases). V was shortened by 6 bases and J by 5 bases, with 22 bases between the two germline ends. The CDR3 is made up of 17 amino acids. Germline loops: CDR1 MNHEY, CDR2 SVGAGI. CDR3 nucleotide sequence: TGTGCCAGCAGCACAACAGCCCGGACAAAGGGGAATGAAAAACTGTTTTTT. This codes for CASSTTARTKGNEKLFF.